These T cell receptor beta chains were read from a single sample in a study of T cell changes during pregnancy in multiple sclerosis. TCRdb's table, derived via immunoSEQ multiplex PCR, lists solely in-frame clones and lacks some. The top ten hold around 1.5% of the sample, which has approximately 70,000 clones, around 90% seen once. The specimen comprised peripheral blood, sampled in the second trimester of pregnancy. The receptors here all came from a female donor in good health, enrolled as a control in a pregnancy study. Each CDR3 is given with its conserved first and last residue. D genes are given only for firm matches.

CDR3nt: TGTGCCAGCAGCCCTCTCTACAATGAGCAGTTCTTC
CDR3aa: CASSPLYNEQFF
j_gene: TRBJ2-1
d_gene: .
v_gene: TRBV7-2

CDR3nt: TGTGCCAGCAGCTTAACTAGCGGGAGAGAGAATGAGCAGTTCTTC
CDR3aa: CASSLTSGRENEQFF
j_gene: TRBJ2-1
d_gene: TRBD2
v_gene: TRBV7-3

CDR3nt: TGCGCCAGCAGCTTGCAGGAGACCGGAGGCGTTTCACCCCTCCACTTT
CDR3aa: CASSLQETGGVSPLHF
j_gene: TRBJ1-6
d_gene: .
v_gene: TRBV5-1

CDR3nt: TGTGCCAGCAGTTTATCTAGCGGGAGCACAGATACGCAGTATTTT
CDR3aa: CASSLSSGSTDTQYF
j_gene: TRBJ2-3
d_gene: TRBD2
v_gene: TRBV27

CDR3nt: TGTGCCAGCTTTAGCGGGACGCTCGCGTCCTACAATGAGCAGTTCTTC
CDR3aa: CASFSGTLASYNEQFF
j_gene: TRBJ2-1
d_gene: TRBD2
v_gene: TRBV11-2

CDR3nt: TGTGCCAGCAGCTTTGAATCTATAAACATTCAGTACTTC
CDR3aa: CASSFESINIQYF
j_gene: TRBJ2-4
d_gene: .
v_gene: TRBV7-2

CDR3nt: TGTGCCAGCACCGAAATTGACACGCAGCCGTGCAAGCAGTTCTTC
CDR3aa: CASTEIDTQPCKQFF
j_gene: TRBJ2-1
d_gene: .
v_gene: TRBV6-5

CDR3nt: TGCGCCAGCAGCTTGGGAGGACTAGCGGGCGGAAACACCGGGGAGCTGTTTTTT
CDR3aa: CASSLGGLAGGNTGELFF
j_gene: TRBJ2-2
d_gene: TRBD2
v_gene: TRBV5-1

CDR3nt: TGTGCCAGCAGTATAGCGGGAGAGGGCGACGAGCAGTACTTC
CDR3aa: CASSIAGEGDEQYF
j_gene: TRBJ2-7
d_gene: TRBD2
v_gene: TRBV6-6

CDR3nt: TGTGCCAGCACCCCGGGGGACAGGGGGTACAATGAGCAGTTCTTC
CDR3aa: CASTPGDRGYNEQFF
j_gene: TRBJ2-1
d_gene: TRBD1
v_gene: TRBV6-6

CDR3nt: TGTGCCACCAGCAGAGAAGGCGCGGCGCTTTATGGCTACACCTTC
CDR3aa: CATSREGAALYGYTF
j_gene: TRBJ1-2
d_gene: .
v_gene: TRBV15

CDR3nt: .
CDR3aa: CASSFGGGNTEAFF
j_gene: TRBJ1-1
d_gene: .
v_gene: TRBV5-1

CDR3nt: TGTGCCAGCAGCCGACTAGCGGGAGCGAGCCACTTC
CDR3aa: CASSRLAGASHF
j_gene: TRBJ2-5
d_gene: TRBD2
v_gene: TRBV28

CDR3nt: TGTGCCAGCAGCTTGGGAACAGGGACTGAAGCTTTCTTT
CDR3aa: CASSLGTGTEAFF
j_gene: TRBJ1-1
d_gene: .
v_gene: TRBV11-3

CDR3nt: TGTGCCAGCAGCCTATGGGACTTGAACACCGGGGAGCTGTTTTTT
CDR3aa: CASSLWDLNTGELFF
j_gene: TRBJ2-2
d_gene: .
v_gene: TRBV11-2

CDR3nt: TGTGCCTGGACCCCTGGGGGGTACTATGGCTACACCTTC
CDR3aa: CAWTPGGYYGYTF
j_gene: TRBJ1-2
d_gene: .
v_gene: TRBV30

CDR3nt: TGTGCCAGCAGTTTGTCACAGGGGAGCTCCTACGAGCAGTACTTC
CDR3aa: CASSLSQGSSYEQYF
j_gene: TRBJ2-7
d_gene: TRBD1
v_gene: TRBV28

CDR3nt: TGTGCCAGCAGTTTATACACAGGCGTTGAAAAACTGTTTTTT
CDR3aa: CASSLYTGVEKLFF
j_gene: TRBJ1-4
d_gene: .
v_gene: TRBV27

CDR3nt: TGTGCCAGCACTCCCGGGACAGGGTGGTCCTACGAGCAGTACTTC
CDR3aa: CASTPGTGWSYEQYF
j_gene: TRBJ2-7
d_gene: TRBD1
v_gene: TRBV28

CDR3nt: TGCAGCGCCGGAAAGGGGGCCAGCACCGGGGAGCTGTTTTTT
CDR3aa: CSAGKGASTGELFF
j_gene: TRBJ2-2
d_gene: TRBD1
v_gene: TRBV29-1